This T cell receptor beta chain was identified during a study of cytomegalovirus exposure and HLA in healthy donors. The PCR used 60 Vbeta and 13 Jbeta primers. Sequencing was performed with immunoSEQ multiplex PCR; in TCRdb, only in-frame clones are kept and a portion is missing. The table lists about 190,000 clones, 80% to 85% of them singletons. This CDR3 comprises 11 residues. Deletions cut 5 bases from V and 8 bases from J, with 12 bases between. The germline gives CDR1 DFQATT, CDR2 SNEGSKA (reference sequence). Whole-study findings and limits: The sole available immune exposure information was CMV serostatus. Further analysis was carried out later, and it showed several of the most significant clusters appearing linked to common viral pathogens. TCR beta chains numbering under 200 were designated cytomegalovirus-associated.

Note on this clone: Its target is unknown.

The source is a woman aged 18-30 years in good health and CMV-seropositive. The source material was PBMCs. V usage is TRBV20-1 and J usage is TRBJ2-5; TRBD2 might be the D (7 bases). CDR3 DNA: TGCAGTGCTCGAAGGGGGGGAACCCAGTACTTC. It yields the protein CSARRGGTQYF.